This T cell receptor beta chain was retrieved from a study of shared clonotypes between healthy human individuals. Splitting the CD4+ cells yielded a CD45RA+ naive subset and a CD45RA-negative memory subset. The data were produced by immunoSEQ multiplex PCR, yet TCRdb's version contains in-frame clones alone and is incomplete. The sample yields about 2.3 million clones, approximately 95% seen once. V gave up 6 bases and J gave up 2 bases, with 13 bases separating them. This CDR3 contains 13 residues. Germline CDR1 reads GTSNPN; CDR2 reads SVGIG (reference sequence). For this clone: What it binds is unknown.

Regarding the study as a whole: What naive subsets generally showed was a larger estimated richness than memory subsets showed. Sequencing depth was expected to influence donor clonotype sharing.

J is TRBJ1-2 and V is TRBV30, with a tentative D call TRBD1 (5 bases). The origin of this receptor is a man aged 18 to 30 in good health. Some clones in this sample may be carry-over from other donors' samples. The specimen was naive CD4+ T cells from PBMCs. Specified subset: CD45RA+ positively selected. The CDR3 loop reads CACPGRGNYGYTF. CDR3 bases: TGTGCCTGCCCAGGGAGGGGCAACTATGGCTACACCTTC. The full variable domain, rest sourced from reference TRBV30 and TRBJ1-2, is SQTIHQWPATLVQPVGSPLSLECTVEGTSNPNLYWYRQAAGRGLQLLFYSVGIGQISSEVPQNLSASRPQDRQFILSSKKLLLSDSGFYLCACPGRGNYGYTFGSGTRLTVV.